This T cell receptor (beta chain) was observed in a study of T cell changes during pregnancy in multiple sclerosis. Clones were read by immunoSEQ multiplex PCR, and TCRdb kept only the in-frame ones, dropping some. The data contain fewer than 90,000 clones, 90% to 95% of them singletons. The CDR3 runs 15 residues. CDR1 is SGHRS and CDR2 is YFSETQ in the germline V gene. The V gene lost 0 bases and the J gene lost 4 bases, with 13 bases spanning the gap. The specimen was peripheral blood, collected after pregnancy. The chain has TRBV5-1 and TRBJ1-2, with D possibly TRBD1 on 6 matching bases. The source of this sequence is a female donor in good health, enrolled as a control in a pregnancy study. The chain's CDR3 is CASSLAGQSSYGYTF. CDR3 in DNA: TGCGCCAGCAGCTTGGCTGGACAGAGTTCCTATGGCTACACCTTC. Using reference TRBV5-1 and TRBJ1-2 for the parts outside the CDR3, the full variable domain is KAGVTQTPRYLIKTRGQQVTLSCSPISGHRSVSWYQQTPGQGLQFLFEYFSETQRNKGNFPGRFSGRQFSNSRSEMNVSTLELGDSALYLCASSLAGQSSYGYTFGSGTRLTVV.